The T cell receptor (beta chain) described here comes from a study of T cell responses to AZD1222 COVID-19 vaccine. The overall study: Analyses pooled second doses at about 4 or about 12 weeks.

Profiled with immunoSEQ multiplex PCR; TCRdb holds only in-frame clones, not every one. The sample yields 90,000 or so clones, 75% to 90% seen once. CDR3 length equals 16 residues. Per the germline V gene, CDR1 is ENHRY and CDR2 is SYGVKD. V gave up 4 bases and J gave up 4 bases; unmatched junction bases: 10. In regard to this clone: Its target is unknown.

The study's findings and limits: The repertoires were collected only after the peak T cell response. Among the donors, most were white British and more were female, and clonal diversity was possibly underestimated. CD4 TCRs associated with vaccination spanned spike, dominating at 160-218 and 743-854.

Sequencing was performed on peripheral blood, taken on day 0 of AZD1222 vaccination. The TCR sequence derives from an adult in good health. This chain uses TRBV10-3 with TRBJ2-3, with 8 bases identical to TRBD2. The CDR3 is CAISGRSGGNADTQYF. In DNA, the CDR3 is TGTGCCATCAGTGGGCGGTCGGGAGGGAACGCAGATACGCAGTATTTT.